This T cell receptor (beta chain) was captured by sequencing in a study of blood T cell repertoires in COVID-19. Study overall: Researchers got acute and convalescent COVID-19 samples from the United States, Italy and Spain.

The CDR3 is 15 residues long. CDR1 and CDR2 (germline): LGHNA, YSLEER. V lost 4 bases to trimming and J lost 0 bases, with 10 bases between them. Clones were read by immunoSEQ multiplex PCR, and TCRdb kept only the in-frame ones, dropping some. Of fewer than 450,000 clones in the sample, about 90% were seen once. The sequenced sample was peripheral blood. This chain joins TRBV4-3 and TRBJ2-1; D might be TRBD1 (6 bases). This clonotype was obtained from a young woman who had recovered from COVID-19. The CDR3 nucleotides read TGCGCCAGCAGCCTTGGCAGGGGCTCCTACAATGAGCAGTTCTTC. This sequence encodes CASSLGRGSYNEQFF.